This T cell receptor (beta chain) was identified during a study of tumor-infiltrating lymphocytes in primary liver carcinoma. The CDR3 covers 15 residues. Per the germline V gene, CDR1 is SEHNR and CDR2 is FQNEAQ (reference sequence). V lost 5 bases and J lost 7; bases outside the gene matches: 10. The template, roughly 510 ng total RNA, yielded TCR beta cDNA made with a constant-region primer. What produced the TCR beta libraries was three nested multiplex PCR rounds using slightly modified ARM-PCR. PCR rounds one and two used TRBV1-TRBV30 forward primers with a C-beta reverse primer for around 10 cycles each. TCRdb called the multiplex PCR reads again in MiXCR, with one record for every CDR3 protein. The sample has 310,000 or so distinct CDR3 sequences; around 60% are singletons. Study-wide results and caveats: Tumors had a significantly higher top-250-clone fraction than blood (p = 0.039). Tumor-adjacent and tumor-blood pairs shared a smaller degree of overlap than tumor region pairs.

Alongside blood RNA obtained from unsorted whole blood, germline DNA was also extracted. This clonotype was recorded a few times. What it binds is not known. V usage is TRBV7-9 and J usage is TRBJ1-1; 10 positions agree with TRBD1. The receptor comes from a man aged 35 to 55 with primary liver carcinoma and hepatitis B virus infection. The material sequenced was peripheral blood. The CDR3 nucleotides are TGTGCCAGCAGCGACCGGGACAGGGGACCCCGTGAAGCTTTCTTT. This sequence encodes CASSDRDRGPREAFF. Based on the CDR3 plus reference TRBV7-9 and TRBJ1-1, the full variable domain is DTGVSQNPRHKITKRGQNVTFRCDPISEHNRLYWYRQTLGQGPEFLTYFQNEAQLEKSRLLSDRFSAERPKGSFSTLEIQRTEQGDSAMYLCASSDRDRGPREAFFGQGTRLTVV.